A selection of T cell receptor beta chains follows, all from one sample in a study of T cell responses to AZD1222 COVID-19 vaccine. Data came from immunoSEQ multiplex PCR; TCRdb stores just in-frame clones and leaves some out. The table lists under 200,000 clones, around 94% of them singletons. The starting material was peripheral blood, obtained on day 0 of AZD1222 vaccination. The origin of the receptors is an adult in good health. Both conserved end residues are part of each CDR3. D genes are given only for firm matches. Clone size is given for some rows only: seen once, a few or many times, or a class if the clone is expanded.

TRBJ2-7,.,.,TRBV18,TGTGCCAGCTCAGGCAGCTCCTACGAGCAGTACTTC,CASSGSSYEQYF
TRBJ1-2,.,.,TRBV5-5,TGTGCCAGCAGCTTGGGGTCCGGCGCGGGAGGCTACACCTTC,CASSLGSGAGGYTF
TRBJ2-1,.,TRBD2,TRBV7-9,TGTGCCAGCAGCTTGGCGGGAGGGCCTTACAATGAGCAGTTCTTC,CASSLAGGPYNEQFF
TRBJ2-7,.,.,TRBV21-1,TGTGCCAGCAGCTTGGAGGTATGGACTAGCGGTCCCGCGCAGTACTTC,CASSLEVWTSGPAQYF
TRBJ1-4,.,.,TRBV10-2,TGCGCCAGCAGTGACGTGGGACAACCGGCCGCAACTAATGAAAAACTGTTTTTT,CASSDVGQPAATNEKLFF
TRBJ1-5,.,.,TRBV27,TGTGCCAGCAGCCAGCTCAATCAGCCCCAGCATTTT,CASSQLNQPQHF
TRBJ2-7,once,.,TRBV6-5,TGTGCCAGCAGTCTACCCCTTCCGCGGGAGCAGTACTTC,CASSLPLPREQYF
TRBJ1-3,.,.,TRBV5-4,TGTGCCAGCAGCTTGGGTGTGGGCTCTGGAAACACCATATATTTT,CASSLGVGSGNTIYF
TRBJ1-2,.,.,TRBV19,TGTGCCAGTACTCAGGCAACCTATGGCTACACCTTC,CASTQATYGYTF
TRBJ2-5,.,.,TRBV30,TGTGCCTGGACGGTGGGGGGGCGTGAGGAGACCCAGTACTTC,CAWTVGGREETQYF
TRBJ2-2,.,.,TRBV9,TGTGCCAGCAGCGTAGGAGGGTACAGGGTGGACACCGGGGAGCTGTTTTTT,CASSVGGYRVDTGELFF
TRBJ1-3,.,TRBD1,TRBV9,TGTGCCAGCAGCGTAGATTTGACAGGGTACGGAAACACCATATATTTT,CASSVDLTGYGNTIYF
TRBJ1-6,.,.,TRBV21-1,TGTGCCAGCAGCGCCCGGGACAGGTTTGTTTGGGCCCTCCACTTT,CASSARDRFVWALHF
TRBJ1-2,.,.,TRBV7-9,TGTGCCAGCAGCTTAGTCCCAGACTATGGCTACACCTTC,CASSLVPDYGYTF
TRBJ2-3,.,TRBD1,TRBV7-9,TGTGCCAGCAGCTTCGGGACAGAGACAGATACGCAGTATTTT,CASSFGTETDTQYF
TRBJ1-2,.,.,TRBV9,TGTGCCAGCAGCGTAGAAGGTTGGGGTAACTATGGCTACACCTTC,CASSVEGWGNYGYTF
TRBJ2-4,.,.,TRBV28,TGTGCCAGCAGTTCGGACGGTCAAGGACCCGGAGCCAAAAACATTCAGTACTTC,CASSSDGQGPGAKNIQYF
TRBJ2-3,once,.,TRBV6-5,TGTGCCAGCGGGAACACTGGCACAGATACGCAGTATTTT,CASGNTGTDTQYF
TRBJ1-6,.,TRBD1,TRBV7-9,TGTGCCAGCAGCTCCGGACAGGGGCTTTCACCCCTCCACTTT,CASSSGQGLSPLHF
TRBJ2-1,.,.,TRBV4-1,TGCGCCAGCGGACCAGGGTACTCCTACAATGAGCAGTTCTTC,CASGPGYSYNEQFF
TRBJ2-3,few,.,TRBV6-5,TGTGCCGGGGGTCCAGGGCCCGATACGCAGTATTTT,CAGGPGPDTQYF
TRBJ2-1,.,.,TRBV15,TGTGCCACCAGTAAAAGAAATGAGCAGTTCTTC,CATSKRNEQFF
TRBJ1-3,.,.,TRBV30,TGTGCCTGGTTGGTTCCCTCTGGAAACACCATATATTTT,CAWLVPSGNTIYF
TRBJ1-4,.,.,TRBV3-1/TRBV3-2,TGTGCCAGCAGCCAAACAGAAAAACTGTTTTTT,CASSQTEKLFF
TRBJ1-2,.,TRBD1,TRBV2,TGTGCCAGCAGTGGTCGTCCCGGGACAGGGGGCCAGGACACCTTC,CASSGRPGTGGQDTF
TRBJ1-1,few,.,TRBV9,TGTGCCAGCAGCCGCACACAGGACCCGACACGTGAAGCTTTCTTT,CASSRTQDPTREAFF
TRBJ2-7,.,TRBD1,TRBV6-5,TGTGCCAGCAACCACAGGGGAACGTACGAGCAGTACTTC,CASNHRGTYEQYF
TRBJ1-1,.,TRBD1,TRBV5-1,TGCGCCAGCAGCCTGAGACAGGGGGCGCGGAACACTGAAGCTTTCTTT,CASSLRQGARNTEAFF
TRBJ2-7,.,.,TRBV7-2,TGTGCCAGCAGCTTCCTCGGTTTCTACGAGCAGTACTTC,CASSFLGFYEQYF
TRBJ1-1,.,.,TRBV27,TGTGCCAGCAGTTTGGGCCAAAACACTGAAGCTTTCTTT,CASSLGQNTEAFF
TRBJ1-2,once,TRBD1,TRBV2,TGTGCCAGTGACAGGGGTGGCGGCTATGGCTACACCTTC,CASDRGGGYGYTF
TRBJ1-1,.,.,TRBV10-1,TGCGCCACAAAGGAGGGAACCAACACTGAAGCTTTCTTT,CATKEGTNTEAFF
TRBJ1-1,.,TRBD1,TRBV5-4,TGTGCCAGCAGCAGACAGGGGCGGGGGACTGAAGCTTTCTTT,CASSRQGRGTEAFF
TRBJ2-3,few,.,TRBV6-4,TGTGCCAGCAGTGAACGGGAGACAGATACGCAGTATTTT,CASSERETDTQYF
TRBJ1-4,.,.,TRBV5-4,TGTGCCAGCAGCTTGAGGGCAGGGGATGAAAAACTGTTTTTT,CASSLRAGDEKLFF
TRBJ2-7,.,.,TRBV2,TGTGCCAGCAGCGCCATACGAAGCGAGCAGTACTTC,CASSAIRSEQYF
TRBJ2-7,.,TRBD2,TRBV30,TGTGCCTGGACTACTAGCGGCTACGAGCAGTACTTC,CAWTTSGYEQYF
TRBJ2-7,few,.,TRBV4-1,TGCGCCAGCAGCCGAGGGTCCGGTTGGAGTTCCTACGAGCAGTACTTC,CASSRGSGWSSYEQYF
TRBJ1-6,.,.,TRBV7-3,TGTGCCAGCAGCCCAGGACAAACCGGATCACCCCTCCACTTT,CASSPGQTGSPLHF
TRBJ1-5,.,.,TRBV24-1,TGTGCCACCAGTGCGGCAGGGGTAAATCAGCCCCAGCATTTT,CATSAAGVNQPQHF
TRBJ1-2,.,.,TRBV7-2,TGTGCCAGCAGCCGCGACGTCCGGGGAAGCGACTACACCTTC,CASSRDVRGSDYTF
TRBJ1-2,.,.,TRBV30,TGTGCCTGGAGCAGAGGGCCGGAGAGGGGCTACACCTTC,CAWSRGPERGYTF
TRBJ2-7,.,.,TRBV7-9,TGTGCCAGCAGCGCTATCCTTCCCAACGAGCAGTACTTC,CASSAILPNEQYF
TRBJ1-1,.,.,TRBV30,TGTGCCTGGAGGCACACGGAAGGTATCGGAGCTTTCTTT,CAWRHTEGIGAFF
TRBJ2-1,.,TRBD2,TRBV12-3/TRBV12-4,TGTGCCAGCAGACTAGCGGGAGCCCATGAGCAGTTCTTC,CASRLAGAHEQFF
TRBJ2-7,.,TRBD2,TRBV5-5,TGTGCCAGCAGCTTGGCACAGGGACTAGTGCGAGAGCAGTACTTC,CASSLAQGLVREQYF
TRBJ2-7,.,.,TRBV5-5,TGTGCCAGCAGCCCGGCTGGGGCAAGGGAGCAGTACTTC,CASSPAGAREQYF
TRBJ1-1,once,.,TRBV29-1,TGCAGCGTTGTTTGGGGGCTGAACACTGAAGCTTTCTTT,CSVVWGLNTEAFF
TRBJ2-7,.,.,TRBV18,TGTGCCAGCTCACCACCGACACCTCCCTACGAGCAGTACTTC,CASSPPTPPYEQYF
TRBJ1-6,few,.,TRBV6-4,TGTGCCAGCAGTGAAGCTGCAGGTTTGAATTCACCCCTCCACTTT,CASSEAAGLNSPLHF
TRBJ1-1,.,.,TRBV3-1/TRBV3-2,TGTGCCAGCAGCCAAGGCGGGCGGACTGAAGCTTTCTTT,CASSQGGRTEAFF